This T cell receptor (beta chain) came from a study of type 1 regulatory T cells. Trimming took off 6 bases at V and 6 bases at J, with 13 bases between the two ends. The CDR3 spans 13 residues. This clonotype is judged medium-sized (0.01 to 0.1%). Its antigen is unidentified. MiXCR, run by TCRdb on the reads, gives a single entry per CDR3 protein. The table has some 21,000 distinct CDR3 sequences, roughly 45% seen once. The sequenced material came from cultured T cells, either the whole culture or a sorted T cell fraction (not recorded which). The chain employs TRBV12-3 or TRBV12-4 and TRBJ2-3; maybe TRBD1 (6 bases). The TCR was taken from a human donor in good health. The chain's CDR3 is CASRRTGTDTQYF. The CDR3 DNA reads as TGTGCCAGCAGAAGAACAGGGACCGATACGCAGTATTTT.